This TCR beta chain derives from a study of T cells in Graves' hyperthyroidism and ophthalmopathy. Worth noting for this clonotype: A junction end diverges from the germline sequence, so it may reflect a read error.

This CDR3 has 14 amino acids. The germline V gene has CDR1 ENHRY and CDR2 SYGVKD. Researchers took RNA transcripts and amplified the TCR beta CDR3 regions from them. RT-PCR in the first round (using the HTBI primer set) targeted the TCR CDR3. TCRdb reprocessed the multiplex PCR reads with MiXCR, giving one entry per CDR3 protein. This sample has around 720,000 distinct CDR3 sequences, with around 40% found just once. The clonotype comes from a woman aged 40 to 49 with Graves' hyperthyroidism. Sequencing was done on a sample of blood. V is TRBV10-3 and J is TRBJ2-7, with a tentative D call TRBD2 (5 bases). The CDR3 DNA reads TGTGCCAGCAGCTCGCACCGGAACACCGGGGAGCTGTACTTC. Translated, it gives CASSSHRNTGELYF.